This T cell receptor beta chain originates from a study of blood T cell repertoires in COVID-19. Overall study: Both acute and convalescent COVID-19 samples were obtained from the United States, Italy and Spain. In each case, the material was cDNA or gDNA derived from T cells, B-cell-depleted T cells, or PBMCs.

Authors' data handling: The assay estimated nucleated cells by amplifying reference gene primers. TCRdb's copy holds only in-frame clones and misses some; the assay was immunoSEQ multiplex PCR. V and J calls and clone size are given by that table; D and trimming were obtained from the DNA. The data hold roughly 150,000 clones, with approximately 78% observed a single time. Germline lookup yields CDR1 DFQATT and CDR2 SNEGSKA (reference sequence). Trimming removed 4 bases at V and 3 bases at J, with 6 bases between. The CDR3 contains 11 residues. This receptor was identified in a human donor with acute or convalescent COVID-19. The donor label of this sample is uncertain. The material sequenced was peripheral blood. The chain links TRBV20-1 to TRBJ1-2; D is undetermined. The chain's CDR3 is CSATVDYGYTF. For the CDR3, the DNA is TGCAGTGCTACCGTCGACTATGGCTACACCTTC.